Following are 20 T cell receptor beta chains from one sample sequenced in a study of blood T cells in healthy people across ages. A second PCR, run for roughly 7 to 12 cycles, used a sample-barcoded 5' primer plus a J-beta primer mix. TCRdb called the 5' RACE reads again in MiXCR, with one record for every CDR3 protein. Here the sample spans hundreds of thousands of distinct CDR3 sequences, 29% being singletons. Source material: blood. The origin of the receptors is a woman over 75 in good health.

The sample holds one count of this clonotype. This may be a read error, as it is one base from a much larger clone. The chain links TRBV12-3 or TRBV12-4 to TRBJ1-6; 7 positions agree with TRBD1. This CDR3 contains 15 residues. The J segment lost 7 bases and the V segment lost 4 bases, leaving 7 bases of the junction unmatched. CDR3 protein: CASSSGGRVNSPLHF. The CDR3 DNA is TGTGCCAGCAGTTCAGGGGGACGGGTCAATTCACCCCTCCACTTT.

V gene TRBV7-8 combines with J gene TRBJ2-5, with TRBD2 matching over 7 bases. The better agreement between TRBJ2-7 and the DNA end casts doubt on the J call. The CDR3 sequence is 14 residues long. Germline V gene lookup returns CDR1 SGHVS and CDR2 FQNEAQ. This CDR3 is CASRGDYANYEQYF. DNA of the CDR3: TGTGCCAGCAGAGGGGACTACGCCAACTACGAGCAGTACTTC.

V gene TRBV5-1 combines with J gene TRBJ1-1; 9 bases agree with TRBD1. This CDR3 is 15 amino acids long. Trimming removed 4 bases from V and 4 bases from J; junction bases left unmatched: 8. Germline CDR1 and CDR2: SGHRS and YFSETQ. As DNA, the CDR3 is TGCGCCAGCAGCACCGGGACAGGGATGAGCACTGAAGCTTTCTTT. This translates into CASSTGTGMSTEAFF. The whole variable domain, filled in from reference TRBV5-1 and TRBJ1-1, reads KAGVTQTPRYLIKTRGQQVTLSCSPISGHRSVSWYQQTPGQGLQFLFEYFSETQRNKGNFPGRFSGRQFSNSRSEMNVSTLELGDSALYLCASSTGTGMSTEAFFGQGTRLTVV.

This clonotype showed up just a few times. A much larger clone differs from this one at a single base, so this may be a read error. The chain uses TRBV14 and TRBJ2-1, with D tentatively TRBD2 (5 bases). This CDR3 is 11 amino acids long. V lost 4 bases and J lost 8, with 6 bases in between. Germline V gives CDR1 SGHDN, CDR2 FVKESK. In nucleotides, the CDR3 is TGTGCCAGCAGCCCGGGGTATGAGCAGTTCTTC. Protein product: CASSPGYEQFF.

This clonotype was recorded many times. V usage is TRBV20-1 and J usage is TRBJ1-5, with 9 positions matching TRBD1. This CDR3 spans 12 amino acids. CDR1 and CDR2 (germline): DFQATT, SNEGSKA (reference sequence). J gave up 6 bases and V 5 bases, and 2 bases lay outside the gene matches. The CDR3 protein is CSADRGSQPQHF. DNA for the CDR3: TGCAGTGCTGACAGGGGGAGTCAGCCCCAGCATTTT.

The DNA for the CDR3 is TGTGCCAGCAGTGAGGGGACAGGCCCTTTACAGCCCCAGCATTTT. The encoded protein is CASSEGTGPLQPQHF. The rearrangement joins TRBV6-4 to TRBJ1-5; 8 bases fit TRBD1. V lost 3 bases to trimming and J lost 7 bases; unmatched junction nucleotides: 8. This CDR3 has 15 amino acids. CDR1 MRHNA and CDR2 SNTAGT come from the germline V gene.

Regarding this clonotype: This clone may be a read error of a much larger clone one base away. In this CDR3 the conserved last residue, phenylalanine or tryptophan, is missing, so a read error is likely. The chain is built from TRBV12-3 or TRBV12-4 and TRBJ1-1; TRBD1 agrees at 8 bases. This CDR3 region has 15 residues. The ends lost 5 bases at V and 3 bases at J; junction bases unmatched: 8. The CDR3 DNA reads TGTGCCAGCAGTCTTGGCGGACAGGGCGACACTGAAGCTTTCCTT. Residues: CASSLGGQGDTEAFL.

This clonotype was counted a few times. The chain employs TRBV21-1 and TRBJ1-5; the D call of TRBD1 is as the table states it, not checked on the DNA. TRBV21-1 constitutes a pseudogene. The CDR3 sequence is 11 residues long. The CDR3 region is CASTPTQPQHF. In nucleotides, the CDR3 is TGTGCCAGCACCCCTACCCAGCCCCAGCATTTT.

This clonotype showed up many times. The chain couples TRBV25-1 to TRBJ2-3; 16 nucleotides agree with TRBD2. The CDR3 covers 16 residues. Germline CDR1 is MGHDK and CDR2 is SYGVNS. J lost 2 bases, V lost 8 bases, and 4 bases had no gene match. The CDR3 bases are TGTGCCAGCGGGACTAGCGGGGGGGAATTCACAGATACGCAGTATTTT. This translates into CASGTSGGEFTDTQYF.

The chain recombines TRBV7-9 with TRBJ2-1; D is perhaps TRBD2 (5 bases). Deletions cut 5 bases from V and 5 bases from J, with 16 bases between. This CDR3 is built from 15 residues. Germline loops: CDR1 SEHNR, CDR2 FQNEAQ (reference sequence). CDR3 nucleotides: TGTGCCAGCAGCATGGACTCTAATCTAAACAATGAGCAGTTCTTC. Protein sequence: CASSMDSNLNNEQFF.

The chain has TRBV7-2 and TRBJ2-7; D not certain. This CDR3 has 14 residues. Germline V gene data show CDR1 as SGHTA and CDR2 as FQGNSA. Trimming removed 1 base from V and 3 bases from J, with 10 bases in between. CDR3: CASSLDGSIYEQYF. CDR3 sequence (DNA): TGTGCCAGCAGCTTAGACGGGTCGATCTACGAGCAGTACTTC.

The gene calls are TRBV7-9 and TRBJ2-7; D is unclear. Germline CDR1 is SEHNR and CDR2 is FQNEAQ (reference sequence). CDR3 length equals 12 residues. Trimming left V 5 bases short and J 2 bases short, with 7 bases between. CDR3 residues: CASSPRTYEQYF. CDR3 bases: TGTGCCAGCAGCCCCAGGACCTACGAGCAGTACTTC.

In the case of this clonotype: A much larger clone lies one base from this, so it may be a read error. The chain couples TRBV6-2 or TRBV6-3 to TRBJ1-2; a possible D gene is TRBD1 (6 bases). CDR3 length: 14 amino acids. Germline V gene sequence: CDR1 MNHEY, CDR2 SVGEGT. The CDR3 coding sequence is TGTGCCTCGGCGTACAGGGCGGGGACCTATGGCTACATCTTC. It specifies CASAYRAGTYGYIF.

The chain has TRBV12-3 or TRBV12-4 and TRBJ2-3; D is uncertain. The CDR3 extends over 15 amino acids. The V end was cut by 6 bases, the J end by 4 bases, with 17 bases between. The CDR3 sequence: CASSLLVALPDTQYF. CDR3 DNA sequence: TGTGCCAGCAGCTTACTGGTAGCTCTCCCAGATACGCAGTATTTT.

This clonotype has just a few counts. This chain joins TRBV19 and TRBJ1-2; possibly TRBD1 for D (5 bases). The germline CDR1 and CDR2 sequences are LNHDA and SQIVND (reference sequence). The CDR3 loop spans 14 amino acids. V was pared by 5 bases and J by 8 bases, with 18 bases between. CDR3 in amino acids: CASSYRDYGAGYTF. Here the CDR3 DNA reads TGTGCCAGTAGTTACCGGGACTACGGTGCCGGCTACACCTTC.

This clonotype was detected ten times or more. This chain connects TRBV7-2 to TRBJ2-3; possible D gene TRBD1, 6 bases. This CDR3 is built from 15 residues. Between the trimmed V and J ends, which lost 4 bases and 2 bases, there was a span of 13 bases. The germline V gene encodes CDR1 SGHTA and CDR2 FQGNSA. Here the CDR3 DNA reads TGTGCCAGCAGCTCTCCGGGACACCTCACAGATACGCAGTATTTT. It specifies CASSSPGHLTDTQYF.

This clonotype was seen many times. The V gene is TRBV12-3 or TRBV12-4, the J gene TRBJ2-5; TRBD2 is a possible D gene (6 bases). Between the trimmed V and J ends, which lost 3 bases and 3 bases, there was a span of 17 bases. This CDR3 has 16 amino acids. The CDR3 loop is CASSFGGANPKETQYF. Here the CDR3 DNA reads TGTGCCAGCAGTTTTGGAGGGGCCAACCCAAAAGAGACCCAGTACTTC.

The CDR3 loop reads CACSTGVNYGYTF. In nucleotides, the CDR3 is TGTGCCTGCTCGACAGGGGTGAACTATGGCTACACCTTC. The rearrangement joins TRBV30 to TRBJ1-2; 8 bases align to TRBD1. This CDR3 comprises 13 residues. Trimming took 6 bases from V and 2 from J; bases not matched to a gene: 5. The germline gives CDR1 GTSNPN, CDR2 SVGIG (reference sequence). Full variable domain (outside the CDR3, taken from reference TRBV30 and TRBJ1-2): SQTIHQWPATLVQPVGSPLSLECTVEGTSNPNLYWYRQAAGRGLQLLFYSVGIGQISSEVPQNLSASRPQDRQFILSSKKLLLSDSGFYLCACSTGVNYGYTFGSGTRLTVV.

This clonotype has a count of ten or more. The chain joins TRBV7-9 to TRBJ1-2; D ambiguous. CDR1 SEHNR and CDR2 FQNEAQ come from the germline V gene (reference sequence). This CDR3 is built from 14 residues. The germline V and J ends were trimmed by 1 base and 5 bases, with 11 bases remaining between them. The CDR3 bases are TGTGCCAGCAGCTTAGTGGGCCAAGGATATGGCTACACCTTC. It yields the protein CASSLVGQGYGYTF.

This chain uses TRBV5-1 with TRBJ2-4; 9 bases line up with TRBD1. The assigned J gene may be wrong: the sequence end matches TRBJ2-7 better. The CDR3 has 14 residues. Germline lookup yields CDR1 SGHRS and CDR2 YFSETQ. The CDR3 DNA follows: TGCGCCAGCAGTCGGGGACAGGGAGATGACGAGCAGTACTTC. The encoded protein is CASSRGQGDDEQYF.